These T cell receptor beta chains were read from a single sample in a study of blood T cells in healthy people across ages. TCRdb re-analysed the 5' RACE reads in MiXCR, keeping a single row per CDR3 protein. In the table there are around 1,000,000 distinct CDR3 sequences, about 25% of which are singletons. These data also formed part of another study, on T cells of mothers and their children.

Sequencing was done on a sample of blood. The receptors shown here come from a girl aged 2-10 years in good health. Each CDR3 is given with its conserved first and last residue. Each record gives: CDR3 DNA, CDR3 protein, D gene, V gene, clone size, J gene. D genes are given only for firm matches. For some rows the clone size is stated as once, few or many, or as a class when expanded; others skip it.

TGCAGTGCTATAAAGACGGATTCCTACGAGCAGTACTTC | CSAIKTDSYEQYF | NA | TRBV20-1 | NA | TRBJ2-7
TGTGCCTCCCACTGGACTAGCGGGGTGAACACCGGGGAGCTGTTTTTT | CASHWTSGVNTGELFF | TRBD2 | TRBV6-2/TRBV6-3 | few | TRBJ2-2
TGTGCCACCAGTGATGGGGTCGGCAGGGCTGAAGCTTTCTTT | CATSDGVGRAEAFF | NA | TRBV24-1 | NA | TRBJ1-1
TGTGCCAGCTCACCAAGCAGCAATCGGCCCCAGCATTTT | CASSPSSNRPQHF | NA | TRBV18 | NA | TRBJ1-5
TGTGCCAGCAGTAAGTTTCGTAGTGGCGAGCAGTACTTC | CASSKFRSGEQYF | NA | TRBV25-1 | once | TRBJ2-7
TGCGCCAGCAGCCAAGATGAGGGCGGGGCCTACGAGCAGTACTTC | CASSQDEGGAYEQYF | NA | TRBV4-3 | NA | TRBJ2-7
TGTGCCAGCAGACCTGACAGGGCGTCAGGGAACGAGCAGTACTTC | CASRPDRASGNEQYF | TRBD1 | TRBV12-3/TRBV12-4 | NA | TRBJ2-7
TGTGCCAGCAGTGAGGTGACAGGGCTCAAGTGGAACACTGAAGCTTTCTTT | CASSEVTGLKWNTEAFF | TRBD1 | TRBV6-1 | NA | TRBJ1-1
TGTGCCAGCAGGGTTGCAGGGACTAGCGGGATGGGCGGGCTCTACGAGCAGTACTTC | CASRVAGTSGMGGLYEQYF | TRBD2 | TRBV27 | NA | TRBJ2-7
TGTGCCAGCAGCTTAGATCGTTGGGGGGGAGTTGCGCAGTTCTTC | CASSLDRWGGVAQFF | TRBD2 | TRBV11-2 | few | TRBJ2-1
TGCAGTGCTAGAGATGCTGGTGAGGCTGAAGCTTTCTTT | CSARDAGEAEAFF | NA | TRBV20-1 | NA | TRBJ1-1
TGTGCCAGCAGTTTAGGGGAGGGGACCGCGCAGTATTTT | CASSLGEGTAQYF | TRBD2 | TRBV12-3/TRBV12-4 | NA | TRBJ2-3
TGCGCCAGTGGTCATGGTGACACTGAAGCTTTCTTT | CASGHGDTEAFF | NA | TRBV10-2 | NA | TRBJ1-1
TGTGCCAGCAGCTTAGTTGCGGCTAGCGGGGGCTCATACAATGAGCAGTTCTTC | CASSLVAASGGSYNEQFF | TRBD2 | TRBV7-9 | few | TRBJ2-1
TGTGCCAGCAGTTACCGGGACTTTTCACCGAACACTGAAGCTTTCTTT | CASSYRDFSPNTEAFF | NA | TRBV6-2/TRBV6-3 | NA | TRBJ1-1
TGTGCCAGCAGCTTGTCATGGGGAGAGACCCAGTACTTC | CASSLSWGETQYF | NA | TRBV11-3 | NA | TRBJ2-5
TGCGCCAGCAGAGACGGACCGGCAGGGGAGCAGTTCTTC | CASRDGPAGEQFF | NA | TRBV4-1 | NA | TRBJ2-1
TGTGCCAGCAGCTCTCGAAGGCCAGGGAGCTACGAGCAGTACTTC | CASSSRRPGSYEQYF | NA | TRBV7-2 | few | TRBJ2-7
TGTGCCAGCACCCGAACAGGGAACACTGAAGCTTTCGACACTGAAGCTTTCTTT | CASTRTGNTEAFDTEAFF | NA | TRBV7-9 | NA | TRBJ1-1
TGCAGTGCTAGAGACGCAGGGGTTTTGGGTGGCTACACCTTC | CSARDAGVLGGYTF | NA | TRBV20-1 | NA | TRBJ1-2
TGTGCCAGCAGTTACTCCTCAGGGGAAGATCAGCCCCAGCATTTT | CASSYSSGEDQPQHF | NA | TRBV6-2/TRBV6-3 | NA | TRBJ1-5
TGTGCCAGCAGCTTGATGGGGGCTGCTGAAGCTTTCTTT | CASSLMGAAEAFF | NA | TRBV7-9 | NA | TRBJ1-1
TGTGCCAGCAGCCCCTCCGCAGGGCGGGGCACCGGGGAGCTGTTTTTT | CASSPSAGRGTGELFF | NA | TRBV11-3 | NA | TRBJ2-2
TGCGCCAGCAGCCAAGATTGGTCTGAGAACACCGGGGAGCTGTTTTTT | CASSQDWSENTGELFF | NA | TRBV4-1 | NA | TRBJ2-2
TGCAGTGCTAGAGATCTTTTGGCCAGTAACTATGGCTACACCTTC | CSARDLLASNYGYTF | NA | TRBV20-1 | NA | TRBJ1-2
TGTGCCAGCAGCTTAAGGGGACTGTTCGAGCAGTACTTC | CASSLRGLFEQYF | NA | TRBV7-2 | NA | TRBJ2-7
TGTGCCTGCAGTGGTTTTTTGGCTGGGGCCAACGTCCTGACTTTC | CACSGFLAGANVLTF | NA | TRBV6-1 | NA | TRBJ2-6
TGTGCCAGCAGCTTATGGCCGGGGGCGGAGACCCAGTACTTC | CASSLWPGAETQYF | NA | TRBV7-3 | NA | TRBJ2-5
TGTGCCAGCACCCTGAACAGGGAGCAAGAGACCCAGTACTTC | CASTLNREQETQYF | NA | TRBV12-3/TRBV12-4 | few | TRBJ2-5
TGCGCCAGCGCTGAGTGGGCGGGAGGTTTCAATGAGCAGTTCTTC | CASAEWAGGFNEQFF | TRBD2 | TRBV5-1 | NA | TRBJ2-1
TGTGCCAGCAGCTGGGACAAACAGGGTGAAGCTTTCTTT | CASSWDKQGEAFF | NA | TRBV7-3 | few | TRBJ1-1
TGTGCCAGCAGGAGATTCGCCAGGCCCTACAATGAGCAGTTCTTC | CASRRFARPYNEQFF | NA | TRBV27 | NA | TRBJ2-1
TGTGCCACCAGCAAACTGGCTAGCGGCCAAGAGACCCAGTACTTC | CATSKLASGQETQYF | TRBD2 | TRBV15 | NA | TRBJ2-5
TGTGCCAGCAGCGACTCTAGCGGGGAAGAGACCCAGTACTTC | CASSDSSGEETQYF | TRBD2 | TRBV9 | many | TRBJ2-5
TGTGCCAGCAGGACCCCGGGGAATGAAAAACTGTTTTTT | CASRTPGNEKLFF | NA | TRBV6-1 | few | TRBJ1-4
TGTGCCAGCGGCCCCGGATCTGGGGCTTTCTTT | CASGPGSGAFF | NA | TRBV6-6 | NA | TRBJ1-1
TGCGCCAGCAGCTTGGAAGGGGCTCCCGCGGGGGAGACCCAGTACTTC | CASSLEGAPAGETQYF | NA | TRBV5-1 | few | TRBJ2-5
TGTGCCAGCAGCCAAGTAGTCGCGGGATCCTACGAGCAGTACTTC | CASSQVVAGSYEQYF | NA | TRBV4-2 | few | TRBJ2-7
TGCAGTGGGAGGGAAGGAGAGACCCAGTACTTC | CSGREGETQYF | NA | TRBV20-1 | NA | TRBJ2-5
TGTGCCATCAGTGAGTCGTCCCAGCCCCAGCATTTT | CAISESSQPQHF | NA | TRBV10-3 | once | TRBJ1-5
TGCAGTGCTAGTGCAGAAAACATTCAGTACTTC | CSASAENIQYF | NA | TRBV20-1 | NA | TRBJ2-4
TGTGCCAGCAGCTCGCTGGAAGGTCAGCCCCAGCATTTT | CASSSLEGQPQHF | NA | TRBV7-9 | NA | TRBJ1-5
TGCAGCGTTCAGAATACAGGGGGAGAATCCTTGAACACTGAAGCTTTCTTT | CSVQNTGGESLNTEAFF | TRBD1 | TRBV29-1 | few | TRBJ1-1
TGTGCCAGCAGTTACTCTCTGACAGGAACAGATACGCAGTATTTT | CASSYSLTGTDTQYF | NA | TRBV6-2/TRBV6-3 | NA | TRBJ2-3
TGTGCCAGCAGTGCACTCGGGAGTGTAAAGCAGTTCTTC | CASSALGSVKQFF | NA | TRBV12-3/TRBV12-4 | few | TRBJ2-1
TGCGCCAGCAGCCTTCCGGGTAGCGGGCCCTACAATGAGCAGTTCTTC | CASSLPGSGPYNEQFF | TRBD2 | TRBV5-1 | few | TRBJ2-1
TGCAGCGGAGGACAGTCGGGTAATGAGCAGTTCTTC | CSGGQSGNEQFF | NA | TRBV29-1 | NA | TRBJ2-1
TGTGCCACCCTCCCGGGGGCTCCCGAGACCCAGTACTTC | CATLPGAPETQYF | NA | TRBV2 | NA | TRBJ2-5
TGTGCCAGCAGTTCCCTCCAACTAGCCAAAAACATTCAGTACTTC | CASSSLQLAKNIQYF | NA | TRBV27 | few | TRBJ2-4
TGCGCCAGCAGCCAACGAATTGGGTTGCCCGACGAGCAGTACTTC | CASSQRIGLPDEQYF | NA | TRBV4-1 | NA | TRBJ2-7
TGCAGCGTTGAAGATAATGGAGGCTACACCTTC | CSVEDNGGYTF | NA | TRBV29-1 | few | TRBJ1-2
TGTGCCAGCAGCGGGACAGGGTTTTGGACTAATGAAAAACTGTTTTTT | CASSGTGFWTNEKLFF | TRBD1 | TRBV14 | NA | TRBJ1-4